The 2 T cell receptor beta chains listed next were all sequenced from one sample in a study of molecular identifiers for immune sequencing clone quantification (dated by TCRdb to 2017 to 2018). Library prep was done by PCR. For sequencing, an Illumina HiSeq 4000 was employed. TCRdb's own reprocessing of the public reads used fastp at Q25 and MiXCR and kept productive beta chains. Rows merge per CDR3 protein into single entries with the most common DNA and genes. For this sample there are hundreds of thousands of distinct CDR3 sequences; about 20% appear just once. Together, the top ten hold 0.7% to 0.9% of the sample. Specimen: naive CD8+ T cells from blood, with Jurkat cell RNA spiked in. What the cell subset or site label conveys for this sample: FACS-sorted CD8+CD4-CCR7+CD45RA+ naive T cells. These receptors were taken from a human donor in good health. Some libraries in this study had Jurkat cell RNA spiked in.

The gene calls are TRBV9 and TRBJ2-3; TRBD1 agrees at 9 bases. The germline gives CDR1 SGDLS, CDR2 YYNGEE. The junction had 6 bases not matched to a gene; V was cut back by 0 bases and J by 1 base. The CDR3 spans 17 residues. The CDR3 coding sequence is TGTGCCAGCAGCGTAGAGGGGACAGGGATCCGCACAGATACGCAGTATTTT. Protein sequence: CASSVEGTGIRTDTQYF. The whole variable domain, remainder taken from reference TRBV9 and TRBJ2-3, is DSGVTQTPKHLITATGQRVTLRCSPRSGDLSVYWYQQSLDQGLQFLIQYYNGEERAKGNILERFSAQQFPDLHSELNLSSLELGDSALYFCASSVEGTGIRTDTQYFGPGTRLTVL.

This clonotype was seen ten or more times. V is TRBV6-2 or TRBV6-3 and J is TRBJ1-1; possibly TRBD1 for D (5 bases). The CDR3 sequence is 16 residues long. V gave up 0 bases and J gave up 11 bases, with 22 bases separating them. Germline loops: CDR1 MNHEY, CDR2 SVGEGT. The CDR3 spells CASSYSGGRYWTEAFF. CDR3 coding DNA: TGTGCCAGCAGTTACTCCGGGGGGAGGTACTGGACGGAGGCTTTCTTT.